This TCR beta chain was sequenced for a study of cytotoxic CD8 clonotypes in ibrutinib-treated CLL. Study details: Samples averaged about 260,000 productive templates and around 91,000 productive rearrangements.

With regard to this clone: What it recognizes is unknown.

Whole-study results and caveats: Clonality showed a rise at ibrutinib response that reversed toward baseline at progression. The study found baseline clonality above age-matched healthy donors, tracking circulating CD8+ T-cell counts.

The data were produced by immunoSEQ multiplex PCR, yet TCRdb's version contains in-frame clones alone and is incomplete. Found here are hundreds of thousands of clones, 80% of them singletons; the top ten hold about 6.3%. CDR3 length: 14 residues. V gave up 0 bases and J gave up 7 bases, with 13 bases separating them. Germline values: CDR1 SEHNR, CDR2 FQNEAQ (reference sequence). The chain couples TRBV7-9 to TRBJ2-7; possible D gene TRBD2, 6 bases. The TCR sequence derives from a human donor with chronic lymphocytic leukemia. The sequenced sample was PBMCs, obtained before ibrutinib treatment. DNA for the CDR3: TGTGCCAGCAGCTTAGCTATGGAGGGAGTAGAGCAGTACTTC. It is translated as CASSLAMEGVEQYF.